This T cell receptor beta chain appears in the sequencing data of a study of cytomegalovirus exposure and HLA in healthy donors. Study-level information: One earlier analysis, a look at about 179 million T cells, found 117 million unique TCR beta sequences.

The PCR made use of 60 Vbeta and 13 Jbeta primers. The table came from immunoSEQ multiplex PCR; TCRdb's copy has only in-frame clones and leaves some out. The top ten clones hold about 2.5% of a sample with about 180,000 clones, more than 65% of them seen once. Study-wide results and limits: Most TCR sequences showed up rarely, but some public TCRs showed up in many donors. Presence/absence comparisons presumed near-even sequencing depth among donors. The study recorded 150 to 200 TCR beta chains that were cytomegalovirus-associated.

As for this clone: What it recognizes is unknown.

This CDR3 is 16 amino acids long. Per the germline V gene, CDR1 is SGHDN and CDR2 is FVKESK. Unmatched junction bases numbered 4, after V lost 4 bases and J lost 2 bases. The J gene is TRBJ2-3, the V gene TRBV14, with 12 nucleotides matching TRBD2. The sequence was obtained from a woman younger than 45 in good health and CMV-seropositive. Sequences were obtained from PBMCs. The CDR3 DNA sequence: TGTGCCAGCAGCCTCCGGACTAGCGGGAACACAGATACGCAGTATTTT. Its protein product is CASSLRTSGNTDTQYF.